This T cell receptor beta chain is drawn from a study of vaccination effects on CD4 cells after COVID-19. Before any sequencing was done, the ViraFEST assay used viral peptide pools to expand antigen-specific CD4+ T cells. The culture ran for under eleven days, and then CD4+ T cells were isolated. Vaccination of participants consisted of two doses of either the BNT162b2 or mRNA-1273 vaccine. CDR1 is SGHTA, CDR2 FQGNSA, per germline. V lost 8 bases and J lost 2; bases outside the gene matches: 3. The CDR3 is 14 amino acids. Regarding this clone: The antigen remains unidentified.

The repertoire was sequenced with immunoSEQ multiplex PCR; TCRdb's copy has only in-frame clones and lacks some. The repertoire includes some 23,000 clones, approximately 69% of them detected once, and almost 8.5% sits in the top ten. The V gene is TRBV7-2, the J gene TRBJ2-2; 9 bases are shared with TRBD2. Sequenced here: CD4+ T cells from PBMCs cultured with SARS-CoV-2 spike peptides, sampled after COVID-19 vaccination. This clonotype was obtained from a human donor who received a COVID-19 vaccine. CDR3 in amino acids: CASLAGTNTGELFF. In nucleotides, the CDR3 is TGTGCCAGCCTAGCGGGGACAAACACCGGGGAGCTGTTTTTT.